The next 22 T cell receptor beta chains were all read from a single sample in a study of T cell responses to AZD1222 COVID-19 vaccine. Generated by immunoSEQ multiplex PCR, the TCRdb table keeps only in-frame clones and is missing some. The data hold 91,000 or so clones, with roughly 92% observed a single time. This specimen was peripheral blood, taken 28 days after the second AZD1222 dose. Receptors were obtained from an adult who received the AZD1222 COVID-19 vaccine.

The V and J genes are TRBV6-1 and TRBJ2-5, with 10 bases aligning to TRBD2. V lost 1 base and J lost 2; bases outside the gene matches: 4. The CDR3 extends over 16 amino acids. CDR1 MNHNS and CDR2 SASEGT come from the germline V gene. In DNA form, the CDR3 reads TGTGCCAGCAGTGAAGTCACTAGCGGGGCGCAAGAGACCCAGTACTTC. Translated, it gives CASSEVTSGAQETQYF.

The chain is built from TRBV30 and TRBJ1-1; D gene ambiguous. V gave up 0 bases and J gave up 0 bases, with 11 bases separating them. The V gene's germline CDR1 is GTSNPN and CDR2 SVGIG (reference sequence). The length of the CDR3 is 15 residues. The CDR3 loop reads CAWSVWRAMNTEAFF. CDR3 bases: TGTGCCTGGAGTGTATGGCGGGCTATGAACACTGAAGCTTTCTTT.

This chain connects TRBV19 to TRBJ2-7, with D perhaps given as TRBD1 or TRBD2 (6 bases each). Germline V gene sequence: CDR1 LNHDA, CDR2 SQIVND (reference sequence). This CDR3 spans 14 amino acids. V dropped 1 base and J dropped 5 bases, with 12 bases sitting between them. For the CDR3, the DNA is TGTGCCAGTAGTATAGCGGGGGCCCGTGACGAGCAGTACTTC. Its protein is CASSIAGARDEQYF.

The genes are TRBV11-2 and TRBJ2-5; the D is unclear. The V gene lost 2 bases and the J gene lost 2 bases, with 12 bases spanning the gap. CDR1 SGHAT and CDR2 FQNNGV come from the germline V gene. CDR3 size: 15 residues. CDR3 sequence (DNA): TGTGCCAGCAGCTTAACTGGGTCTAGTCAAGAGACCCAGTACTTC. This sequence encodes CASSLTGSSQETQYF.

The rearrangement joins TRBV2 to TRBJ2-3; 9 nucleotides align to TRBD2. CDR3 length equals 19 residues. Germline trimming cut 0 bases from V and 3 bases from J; bases unmatched to any gene: 13. Germline assignment: CDR1 SNHLY and CDR2 FYNNEI. The CDR3 nucleotides read TGTGCCAGCAGTGAAGCGCTTTGGGGCAGCGGGGGGTTGACAGATACGCAGTATTTT. It translates to CASSEALWGSGGLTDTQYF.

The chain carries TRBV7-2 and TRBJ1-5; 7 bases map to TRBD1. CDR3 length: 15 amino acids. The germline gives CDR1 SGHTA, CDR2 FQGNSA. The trim removed 5 bases at V and 5 bases at J, leaving 9 bases unmatched. The CDR3 coding sequence is TGTGCCAGCAGCCTCACAGGGGCAAGGTATCAGCCCCAGCATTTT. This encodes CASSLTGARYQPQHF.

The CDR3 is CASNHKGSGTSPLHF. CDR3 nucleotide sequence: TGTGCCAGCAACCACAAGGGATCAGGAACATCACCCCTCCACTTT. This chain links TRBV5-8 with TRBJ1-6; D not resolved. In germline, CDR1 is SGHTS, CDR2 YDEGEE. This CDR3 has 15 residues. The V gene lost 6 bases and the J gene lost 10 bases, with 20 bases spanning the gap.

The rearrangement uses TRBV15 and TRBJ2-5; D gene unclear. V shed 2 bases and J shed 4 bases, with 11 bases lying between them. CDR3 length equals 14 residues. Germline lookup yields CDR1 LNHNV and CDR2 YYDKDF (reference sequence). CDR3 sequence (DNA): TGTGCCACCAGCAGACCCGGAAATACAGAGACCCAGTACTTC. As protein: CATSRPGNTETQYF.

This clone was seen just once. The chain has TRBV10-3 and TRBJ1-4; D call uncertain. CDR1 is ENHRY and CDR2 is SYGVKD in the germline V gene. This CDR3 is built from 13 residues. Deletions cut 10 bases from V and 3 bases from J, with 12 bases between. CDR3 nucleotides: TGTGCCACCAGCAGGAACTCTAATGAAAAACTGTTTTTT. Its protein is CATSRNSNEKLFF.

The chain links TRBV7-8 to TRBJ2-1; 11 nucleotides match TRBD2. V lost 1 base, J lost 4 bases, and 6 bases stayed unmatched. Germline V gene lookup returns CDR1 SGHVS and CDR2 FQNEAQ. This CDR3 is built from 17 residues. In nucleotides, the CDR3 is TGTGCCAGCAGCTTAGGGCTAGCGGGGGGCCCGTACAATGAGCAGTTCTTC. Amino acids: CASSLGLAGGPYNEQFF. Filled out from reference TRBV7-8 and TRBJ2-1, the complete variable domain reads GAGVSQSPRYKVAKRGQDVALRCDPISGHVSLFWYQQALGQGPEFLTYFQNEAQLDKSGLPSDRFFAERPEGSVSTLKIQRTQQEDSAVYLCASSLGLAGGPYNEQFFGPGTRLTVL.

The V gene is TRBV4-3, the J gene TRBJ1-3; tentatively, D is TRBD1 (5 bases). Trimming took off 1 base at V and 2 bases at J, with 9 bases between the two ends. This CDR3 has 15 amino acids. CDR1 and CDR2 from the germline V gene are LGHNA and YSLEER. This chain's CDR3 is CASSQVGTTGNTIYF. In DNA form, the CDR3 reads TGCGCCAGCAGCCAAGTGGGGACGACTGGAAACACCATATATTTT.

The chain combines TRBV6-5 with TRBJ2-7; D is possibly TRBD2 (5 bases). The V and J ends lost 6 bases and 4 bases respectively, with 19 bases between them. From germline, CDR1 is MNHEY and CDR2 SVGAGI. The CDR3 length is 15 residues. The CDR3 nucleotides read TGTGCCAGCAGAGTCGCCCGGGGTTTGGCGTACGAGCAGTACTTC. Translating gives CASRVARGLAYEQYF.

V and J are TRBV11-2 and TRBJ1-2; perhaps TRBD1 as D (5 bases). The CDR3 covers 15 residues. The V and J ends lost 1 base and 6 bases respectively, with 15 bases between them. Germline V CDR1 and CDR2: SGHAT, FQNNGV. In DNA form, the CDR3 reads TGTGCCAGCAGCTTAGCTGGGGCAGGCACGGATGGCTACACCTTC. It encodes CASSLAGAGTDGYTF.

The genes are TRBV15 and TRBJ1-1; no reliable D call. The CDR3 totals 13 residues. The ends were cut back, 1 base at V and 1 base at J, with 4 bases in the middle. Germline CDR1 LNHNV, CDR2 YYDKDF (reference sequence). The CDR3 protein is CATSRGENTEAFF. The CDR3 region has the DNA TGTGCCACCAGCAGAGGGGAGAACACTGAAGCTTTCTTT.

The chain recombines TRBV27 with TRBJ1-5; 7 bases align to TRBD1. CDR1 and CDR2 (germline): MNHEY, SMNVEV (reference sequence). This CDR3 has 15 residues. J gave up 3 bases and V 5 bases, and 7 bases lay outside the gene matches. The CDR3 DNA is TGTGCCAGCAGTCCGGCCGGGACAGTCAATCAGCCCCAGCATTTT. Its protein is CASSPAGTVNQPQHF.

This clone was picked up one time. The J gene is TRBJ1-2, the V gene TRBV4-3, with TRBD1 identical over 8 bases. CDR1 and CDR2 (germline): LGHNA, YSLEER. This CDR3 is built from 15 residues. Trimming at V came to 2 bases and at J to 1 base, leaving 3 bases not matched to a gene. The CDR3 nucleotides are TGCGCCAGCAGCCAACGGACAGGGCTTAACTATGGCTACACCTTC. The encoded protein is CASSQRTGLNYGYTF.

V gene TRBV7-2 combines with J gene TRBJ2-1; 8 nucleotides agree with TRBD2. The germline CDR1 and CDR2 sequences are SGHTA and FQGNSA. This CDR3 region has 15 residues. J gave up 4 bases and V 3 bases, and 5 bases lay outside the gene matches. This chain's CDR3 is CASSLVGGVYNEQFF. The CDR3 DNA reads as TGTGCCAGCAGCTTGGTCGGGGGGGTTTACAATGAGCAGTTCTTC.

The chain is built from TRBV11-1 and TRBJ2-1, with 9 positions matching TRBD1. V trimming: 1 base; J trimming: 14 bases; junction bases outside the gene matches: 6. The germline V gene has CDR1 SGHAT and CDR2 FQDESV (reference sequence). The length of the CDR3 is 13 residues. CDR3 sequence reads: CASSLDRTGEEFF. DNA for the CDR3: TGTGCCAGCAGCTTAGACCGGACAGGGGAGGAGTTCTTC.

This sequence joins TRBV6-5 and TRBJ1-1; D is perhaps TRBD1 (5 bases). With 5 bases removed from V and 4 bases from J, the gap between germline ends came to 17 bases. The CDR3 length is 15 residues. From germline, CDR1 is MNHEY and CDR2 SVGAGI. CDR3 in amino acids: CASSKRHHGGTEAFF. For the CDR3, the DNA is TGTGCCAGCAGTAAGCGACACCATGGGGGCACTGAAGCTTTCTTT.

The chain is built from TRBV27 and TRBJ2-1, with TRBD1 matching over 12 bases. The CDR3 is 15 amino acids. Unmatched junction bases numbered 7, after V lost 4 bases and J lost 9 bases. Germline V gene sequence: CDR1 MNHEY, CDR2 SMNVEV (reference sequence). The CDR3 DNA follows: TGTGCCAGCAGTTCTGCCGGGACAGGGGGCGGTGAGCAGTTCTTC. Translated, it gives CASSSAGTGGGEQFF.

The rearrangement joins TRBV11-3 to TRBJ2-5; TRBD1 matches at 7 bases. The CDR3 sequence is 18 residues long. CDR1 and CDR2 from the germline V gene are SGHNT and YENEEA. The trim removed 0 bases at V and 0 bases at J, leaving 10 bases unmatched. CDR3 sequence: CASSLEPADRLYQETQYF. In nucleotides, the CDR3 is TGTGCCAGCAGCTTAGAGCCCGCGGACAGGCTGTACCAAGAGACCCAGTACTTC.

The V call is TRBV9, the J call TRBJ2-7; possibly TRBD1 or TRBD2 for D (5 bases each). The CDR3 length is 14 residues. V was pared by 0 bases and J by 3 bases, with 10 bases between. Germline-derived CDR1 and CDR2 are SGDLS and YYNGEE. For the CDR3, the DNA is TGTGCCAGCAGCGTAGCAGGTGGGGGCTACGAGCAGTACTTC. Protein: CASSVAGGGYEQYF.